A selection of T cell receptor beta chains follows, all from one sample in a study of PD-1 blockade in classical Hodgkin lymphoma. Sequencing was performed with immunoSEQ multiplex PCR; in TCRdb, only in-frame clones are kept and a portion is missing. The sample includes about 21,000 clones, more than 70% of them seen just once. Here the sequenced sample was peripheral blood mononuclear cells (PBMCs), taken before the fourth cycle of nivolumab. The receptors come from a human donor with classical Hodgkin lymphoma. CDR3s include the opening cysteine and the closing phenylalanine or tryptophan. Fields, in order: J gene, V gene, clone size, D gene, CDR3 DNA, CDR3 protein. D genes are given only for firm matches. The size entry is marked missing in some rows and otherwise reads once, few, many or a size class.

j_call: TRBJ1-1; v_call: TRBV5-1; clone_size: NA; d_call: TRBD1; cdr3_nt: TGCGCCAGCAGCTGGGGGACAGCGAACACTGAAGCTTTCTTT; cdr3_aa: CASSWGTANTEAFF
j_call: TRBJ1-6; v_call: TRBV9; clone_size: few; d_call: NA; cdr3_nt: TGTGCCAGCAGCGCCTCGGGGGGGGAGAATTCACCCCTCCACTTT; cdr3_aa: CASSASGGENSPLHF
j_call: TRBJ1-5; v_call: TRBV28; clone_size: NA; d_call: NA; cdr3_nt: TGTGCCAGCAGCCCGACAGGTTTCAATCAGCCCCAGCATTTT; cdr3_aa: CASSPTGFNQPQHF
j_call: TRBJ2-5; v_call: TRBV7-9; clone_size: NA; d_call: TRBD1; cdr3_nt: TGTGCCAGCAGCCCAAACCTCGGACAGGACAAAGGGGAGACCCAGTACTTC; cdr3_aa: CASSPNLGQDKGETQYF
j_call: TRBJ2-7; v_call: TRBV13; clone_size: NA; d_call: NA; cdr3_nt: TGTGCCAGCAGCTTAGGCGGCGGCAGCTCCTACGAGCAGTACTTC; cdr3_aa: CASSLGGGSSYEQYF
j_call: TRBJ2-1; v_call: TRBV18; clone_size: NA; d_call: NA; cdr3_nt: TGTGCCAGCTCACGCGGGACACACTCCTACAATGAGCAGTTCTTC; cdr3_aa: CASSRGTHSYNEQFF
j_call: TRBJ2-7; v_call: TRBV6-1; clone_size: NA; d_call: NA; cdr3_nt: TGTGCCAGCAGCTTCAGGGTTCGGGAGCAGTACTTC; cdr3_aa: CASSFRVREQYF
j_call: TRBJ1-1; v_call: TRBV6-5; clone_size: NA; d_call: NA; cdr3_nt: TGTGCCAGCAGTTACGCGGAGAACACTGAAGCTTTCTTT; cdr3_aa: CASSYAENTEAFF
j_call: TRBJ2-5; v_call: TRBV15; clone_size: NA; d_call: NA; cdr3_nt: TGTGCCACCAGCAGAGACAGGGGCGAAGAGACCCAGTACTTC; cdr3_aa: CATSRDRGEETQYF
j_call: TRBJ2-5; v_call: TRBV7-2; clone_size: NA; d_call: NA; cdr3_nt: TGTGCCAGCAGCGTTCAGGGAGGCAATAAAGAGACCCAGTACTTC; cdr3_aa: CASSVQGGNKETQYF
j_call: TRBJ1-5; v_call: TRBV9; clone_size: NA; d_call: NA; cdr3_nt: TGTGCCAGCAGCGTAGGATCCGGCCTCCAGCCCCAGCATTTT; cdr3_aa: CASSVGSGLQPQHF
j_call: TRBJ1-4; v_call: TRBV6-9; clone_size: NA; d_call: NA; cdr3_nt: TGTGCCAGCAGTCCGAAGTGGCCCTATAGGAGTGCAACTAATGAAAAACTGTTTTTT; cdr3_aa: CASSPKWPYRSATNEKLFF
j_call: TRBJ2-7; v_call: TRBV2; clone_size: NA; d_call: TRBD1; cdr3_nt: TGTGCCAGCTGGGATGGACAGGGGGCGAACTACGAGCAGTACTTC; cdr3_aa: CASWDGQGANYEQYF
j_call: TRBJ2-1; v_call: TRBV4-1; clone_size: NA; d_call: NA; cdr3_nt: TGCGCCAGCAGCCGGGAACCGGGGGGCGGGAGAAGTTCCTACAATGAGCAGTTCTTC; cdr3_aa: CASSREPGGGRSSYNEQFF
j_call: TRBJ2-7; v_call: TRBV7-2; clone_size: NA; d_call: NA; cdr3_nt: TGTGCCAGCAGCTTATCGAGACAGGACGAGCAGTACTTC; cdr3_aa: CASSLSRQDEQYF
j_call: TRBJ1-5; v_call: TRBV19; clone_size: few; d_call: TRBD1; cdr3_nt: TGTGCCAGTAGTAATGGACAGGGACGCAATCAGCCCCAGCATTTT; cdr3_aa: CASSNGQGRNQPQHF
j_call: TRBJ1-6; v_call: TRBV18; clone_size: NA; d_call: TRBD1; cdr3_nt: TGTGCCAGCTCACCCGGACAGGGGCTTGCAACCCTCCACTTT; cdr3_aa: CASSPGQGLATLHF
j_call: TRBJ2-1; v_call: TRBV5-6; clone_size: NA; d_call: NA; cdr3_nt: TGTGCCAGCAGCGGGCCTAGGGTCCTAATTGAGGAGCAGTTCTTC; cdr3_aa: CASSGPRVLIEEQFF
j_call: TRBJ1-4; v_call: TRBV7-9; clone_size: NA; d_call: TRBD1; cdr3_nt: TGTGCCAGCAGCTCCGCAGCAGGGGGCTCTGAAAAACTGTTTTTT; cdr3_aa: CASSSAAGGSEKLFF
j_call: TRBJ1-4; v_call: TRBV5-1; clone_size: once; d_call: NA; cdr3_nt: TGCGCCAGCAGCTTTATGGGGCTGAATGAAAAACTGTTTTTT; cdr3_aa: CASSFMGLNEKLFF
j_call: TRBJ1-2; v_call: TRBV6-5; clone_size: NA; d_call: NA; cdr3_nt: TGTGCCAGCAGTTACTTGGACAGCAACTATGGCTACACCTTC; cdr3_aa: CASSYLDSNYGYTF
j_call: TRBJ1-1; v_call: TRBV29-1; clone_size: NA; d_call: NA; cdr3_nt: TGCAGCGTTGAGGGGGGGCGAGGAGCGATGAACACTGAAGCTTTCTTT; cdr3_aa: CSVEGGRGAMNTEAFF
j_call: TRBJ1-1; v_call: TRBV7-9; clone_size: NA; d_call: NA; cdr3_nt: TGTGCCAGCAGCTTAGAGGGACTGCCCACTGAAGCTTTCTTT; cdr3_aa: CASSLEGLPTEAFF
j_call: TRBJ2-3; v_call: TRBV4-3; clone_size: once; d_call: NA; cdr3_nt: TGCGCCAGCAGCCAAGGGCAGGAGGGGACAGATACGCAGTATTTT; cdr3_aa: CASSQGQEGTDTQYF
j_call: TRBJ2-5; v_call: TRBV30; clone_size: NA; d_call: NA; cdr3_nt: TGTGCCTGGAGTGTACGGTTGGGTTACCAAGAGACCCAGTACTTC; cdr3_aa: CAWSVRLGYQETQYF
j_call: TRBJ2-7; v_call: TRBV6-6; clone_size: NA; d_call: NA; cdr3_nt: TGTGCCAGCAGGCCGGCCTCGGCCCCCCACTACGAGCAGTACTTC; cdr3_aa: CASRPASAPHYEQYF
j_call: TRBJ2-2; v_call: TRBV4-1; clone_size: NA; d_call: NA; cdr3_nt: TGCGCCAGCAGCCAAGATCGGCGACTAACGAACACCGGGGAGCTGTTTTTT; cdr3_aa: CASSQDRRLTNTGELFF
j_call: TRBJ1-5; v_call: TRBV19; clone_size: NA; d_call: TRBD1; cdr3_nt: TGTGCCAGTACCCGAGACAGGGGTCAAATGACGGGCAATCAGCCCCAGCATTTT; cdr3_aa: CASTRDRGQMTGNQPQHF
j_call: TRBJ2-6; v_call: TRBV30; clone_size: NA; d_call: NA; cdr3_nt: TGTGCCTGGAGCCGGGATGGGGCCAACGTCCTGACTTTC; cdr3_aa: CAWSRDGANVLTF
j_call: TRBJ2-7; v_call: TRBV5-6; clone_size: few; d_call: TRBD1; cdr3_nt: TGTGCCAGCAGCCTGGGACAGCAGAATTACTTC; cdr3_aa: CASSLGQQNYF
j_call: TRBJ2-7; v_call: TRBV7-2; clone_size: once; d_call: NA; cdr3_nt: TGTGCCAGCAGCTTATGGTTAGCAGGGGCCTACGAGCAGTACTTC; cdr3_aa: CASSLWLAGAYEQYF
j_call: TRBJ2-5; v_call: TRBV9; clone_size: NA; d_call: NA; cdr3_nt: TGTGCCAGCAGCCCTAGCAGCCAAGAGACCCAGTACTTC; cdr3_aa: CASSPSSQETQYF
j_call: TRBJ2-7; v_call: TRBV28; clone_size: NA; d_call: TRBD2; cdr3_nt: TGTGCCAGCAGTTTAACGGGACTAGGAACCTACGAGCAGTACTTC; cdr3_aa: CASSLTGLGTYEQYF
j_call: TRBJ2-3; v_call: TRBV2; clone_size: NA; d_call: NA; cdr3_nt: TGTGCCAGCAGTGAAGGGGGGAGCACAGATACGCAGTATTTT; cdr3_aa: CASSEGGSTDTQYF
j_call: TRBJ2-7; v_call: TRBV9; clone_size: NA; d_call: TRBD1; cdr3_nt: TGTGCCAGCAGCCGGACAGGGCGGATCTACGAGCAGTACTTC; cdr3_aa: CASSRTGRIYEQYF
j_call: TRBJ2-5; v_call: TRBV10-3; clone_size: NA; d_call: NA; cdr3_nt: TGTGCCATCAGTGGTCGGCTGAAGGGCGGAGAGACCCAGTACTTC; cdr3_aa: CAISGRLKGGETQYF
j_call: TRBJ2-7; v_call: TRBV9; clone_size: NA; d_call: TRBD2; cdr3_nt: TGTGCCAGCAGCTCTAGACTAGCAAGCTACGAGCAGTACTTC; cdr3_aa: CASSSRLASYEQYF
j_call: TRBJ1-1; v_call: TRBV2; clone_size: few; d_call: NA; cdr3_nt: TGTGCCAGCAGGGGGACTGAAGCTTTCTTT; cdr3_aa: CASRGTEAFF
j_call: TRBJ1-1; v_call: TRBV4-3; clone_size: NA; d_call: NA; cdr3_nt: TGCGCCAGCAGCCAGGAGACCTGGTCTGAAGCTTTCTTT; cdr3_aa: CASSQETWSEAFF
j_call: TRBJ2-7; v_call: TRBV5-6; clone_size: NA; d_call: TRBD2; cdr3_nt: TGTGCCAGCAGCTTGGTGGGACTAGCCGATTACGAGCAGTACTTC; cdr3_aa: CASSLVGLADYEQYF
j_call: TRBJ2-3; v_call: TRBV6-1; clone_size: NA; d_call: NA; cdr3_nt: TGTGCCAGCGGAGAATTGTCAGATACGCAGTATTTT; cdr3_aa: CASGELSDTQYF
j_call: TRBJ1-3; v_call: TRBV7-8; clone_size: NA; d_call: TRBD1; cdr3_nt: TGTGCCAGCAGCTTACAGACAGGGGCTGGAAACACCATATATTTT; cdr3_aa: CASSLQTGAGNTIYF
j_call: TRBJ2-3; v_call: TRBV7-2; clone_size: few; d_call: TRBD2; cdr3_nt: TGTGCCAGCAGCCCCACTAGCGGGAGTGCCTCAGATACGCAGTATTTT; cdr3_aa: CASSPTSGSASDTQYF
j_call: TRBJ1-1; v_call: TRBV5-1; clone_size: NA; d_call: NA; cdr3_nt: TGCGCCACCCGCCGGGGGCAAATTGATGGGGATGAAGCTTTCTTT; cdr3_aa: CATRRGQIDGDEAFF
j_call: TRBJ1-2; v_call: TRBV10-3; clone_size: once; d_call: NA; cdr3_nt: TGTGCCATCAGTGATTCAATAGGGAACTATGGCTACACCTTC; cdr3_aa: CAISDSIGNYGYTF
j_call: TRBJ2-2; v_call: TRBV4-2; clone_size: NA; d_call: TRBD1; cdr3_nt: TGTGCCAGCAGCCAGAAGACAGGGAAGACCGGGGAGCTGTTTTTT; cdr3_aa: CASSQKTGKTGELFF
j_call: TRBJ2-5; v_call: TRBV7-8; clone_size: NA; d_call: NA; cdr3_nt: TGTGCCAGCAGCTTAATTTGGGGCCAAGAGACCCAGTACTTC; cdr3_aa: CASSLIWGQETQYF
j_call: TRBJ2-1; v_call: TRBV7-3; clone_size: NA; d_call: TRBD1; cdr3_nt: TGTGCCAGCAGCGCGAACAGGGGGCACCAGTTCTTC; cdr3_aa: CASSANRGHQFF
j_call: TRBJ2-1; v_call: TRBV10-2; clone_size: once; d_call: TRBD2; cdr3_nt: TGCGCCAGCAGTGATCTAGCGGGAGGGCCCTCGCTATACAATGAGCAGTTCTTC; cdr3_aa: CASSDLAGGPSLYNEQFF
j_call: TRBJ1-2; v_call: TRBV6-6; clone_size: NA; d_call: NA; cdr3_nt: TGTGCCAGCAGCCGACAAGGGACGGAGGGTGGCTACACCTTC; cdr3_aa: CASSRQGTEGGYTF
j_call: TRBJ1-5; v_call: TRBV19; clone_size: NA; d_call: NA; cdr3_nt: TGTGCCAGTAAGGAGCAGGGAAGGGGAGAATATCAGCCCCAGCATTTT; cdr3_aa: CASKEQGRGEYQPQHF
j_call: TRBJ2-3; v_call: TRBV4-2; clone_size: NA; d_call: NA; cdr3_nt: TGTGCCAGCAGCCAAGATTGGGCAGCTTCTAGCACAGATACGCAGTATTTT; cdr3_aa: CASSQDWAASSTDTQYF
j_call: TRBJ2-7; v_call: TRBV27; clone_size: NA; d_call: TRBD1; cdr3_nt: TGTGCCAGCATGACAGGGTGGGGTAAGGAATCTTCCTACGAGCAGTACTTC; cdr3_aa: CASMTGWGKESSYEQYF
j_call: TRBJ2-1; v_call: TRBV27; clone_size: once; d_call: TRBD1; cdr3_nt: TGTGCCAGCAGTTTCAGGGGGAATGAGCAGTTCTTC; cdr3_aa: CASSFRGNEQFF
j_call: TRBJ1-2; v_call: TRBV28; clone_size: NA; d_call: TRBD1; cdr3_nt: TGTGCCAGCAGTAAGACAGGGGGCGTCTATGGCTACACCTTC; cdr3_aa: CASSKTGGVYGYTF